These 17 T cell receptor beta chains came from one sample sequenced in a study of T cell responses to AZD1222 COVID-19 vaccine. The method was immunoSEQ multiplex PCR; TCRdb's version includes in-frame clones alone and lacks a portion of them. The sample carries about 120,000 clones, roughly nine tenths recorded once. Sequences were derived from peripheral blood, sampled 28 days after the second AZD1222 dose. These receptors all stem from an adult who received the AZD1222 COVID-19 vaccine.

The chain combines TRBV27 with TRBJ1-4; 9 bases match TRBD1. V gave up 9 bases and J gave up 8 bases; unmatched junction bases: 10. CDR1 and CDR2 (germline): MNHEY, SMNVEV (reference sequence). The length of the CDR3 is 14 residues. The CDR3 DNA is TGTGCCAGTCGTCGGACAGGGGCGTTAGAAAAACTGTTTTTT. Translating it yields CASRRTGALEKLFF. Full variable domain (missing parts from reference TRBV27 and TRBJ1-4): EAQVTQNPRYLITVTGKKLTVTCSQNMNHEYMSWYRQDPGLGLRQIYYSMNVEVTDKGDVPEGYKVSRKEKRNFPLILESPSPNQTSLYFCASRRTGALEKLFFGSGTQLSVL.

This clone was detected only a few times. This sequence joins TRBV27 and TRBJ1-2, with D perhaps matching TRBD1 (6 bases). Trimming removed 4 bases from V and 1 base from J, with 13 bases in between. Germline V lookup: CDR1 MNHEY, CDR2 SMNVEV (reference sequence). The CDR3 loop spans 15 amino acids. CDR3 DNA sequence: TGTGCCAGCAGTTCCATGACAGGAGTTAACTATGGCTACACCTTC. As protein: CASSSMTGVNYGYTF.

The genes are TRBV28 and TRBJ1-4; no firm D call. The CDR3 has 16 amino acids. Germline loops: CDR1 MDHEN, CDR2 SYDVKM. With 5 bases removed from V and 0 bases from J, the gap between germline ends came to 13 bases. This CDR3 reads CASSLSPGATNEKLFF. The CDR3 region has the DNA TGTGCCAGCAGTCTCTCCCCGGGCGCAACTAATGAAAAACTGTTTTTT.

This chain joins TRBV4-3 and TRBJ1-2; 9 nucleotides match TRBD1. Germline V gene sequence: CDR1 LGHNA, CDR2 YSLEER. The CDR3 loop spans 14 amino acids. The trim removed 2 bases at V and 7 bases at J, leaving 5 bases unmatched. DNA of the CDR3: TGCGCCAGCAGCCAAACCGACAGGGGGGCTGGCTACACCTTC. Protein sequence: CASSQTDRGAGYTF.

The J gene is TRBJ1-2, the V gene TRBV28, with D possibly TRBD1 on 6 matching bases. Trimming removed 2 bases from V and 1 base from J, with 17 bases in between. Germline V CDR1 and CDR2: MDHEN, SYDVKM. The CDR3 totals 17 residues. This chain's CDR3 is CASSLAAGGRINYGYTF. The CDR3 nucleotides read TGTGCCAGCAGTTTAGCCGCCGGGGGCCGGATTAACTATGGCTACACCTTC.

The CDR3 region has the DNA TGTGCCATCACCAACAGGGGTAGCGACTATGGCTACACCTTC. Encoded protein: CAITNRGSDYGYTF. V gene TRBV10-3 combines with J gene TRBJ1-2, with 7 bases identical to TRBD1. Losses at the gene ends were 7 bases for V and 3 bases for J; bases not matched to a gene: 8. CDR3 size: 14 residues. Per the germline V gene, CDR1 is ENHRY and CDR2 is SYGVKD.

The genes are TRBV13 and TRBJ1-2; 8 bases match TRBD1. J lost 6 bases, V lost 4 bases, and 7 bases had no gene match. Germline V gene lookup returns CDR1 PRHDT and CDR2 FYEKMQ (reference sequence). There are 14 residues in the CDR3. Here the CDR3 DNA reads TGTGCCAGCAGCTCCCCAGGGGGCGGAAATGGCTACACCTTC. Translation gives CASSSPGGGNGYTF. The full variable domain, with the rest looked up from reference TRBV13 and TRBJ1-2, is AAGVIQSPRHLIKEKRETATLKCYPIPRHDTVYWYQQGPGQDPQFLISFYEKMQSDKGSIPDRFSAQQFSDYHSELNMSSLELGDSALYFCASSSPGGGNGYTFGSGTRLTVV.

CDR3 sequence (DNA): TGTGCCATCAGTCGGACAGGGGTGGATGAGCAGTTCTTC. Its translation is CAISRTGVDEQFF. V and J are TRBV10-3 and TRBJ2-1; TRBD1 matches at 9 bases. This CDR3 is built from 13 residues. CDR1 and CDR2 (germline): ENHRY, SYGVKD. Trimming cost V 5 bases and J 8 bases; bases outside gene matches: 4.

J is TRBJ1-2 and V is TRBV11-2; 8 bases fit TRBD1. V dropped 7 bases and J dropped 4; count of bases not matched to a gene: 5. The CDR3 runs 13 residues. Germline V gene sequence: CDR1 SGHAT, CDR2 FQNNGV. The CDR3 spells CASNQGQVYGYTF. CDR3 DNA sequence: TGTGCCAGCAACCAGGGACAGGTCTATGGCTACACCTTC.

The chain links TRBV6-2 or TRBV6-3 to TRBJ1-1, with 7 nucleotides matching TRBD1. CDR1 and CDR2 (germline): MNHEY, SVGEGT. The CDR3 is 19 residues long. The ends lost 0 bases at V and 7 bases at J; junction bases unmatched: 20. The CDR3 loop is CASSYSIAGVKTDRVEAFF. CDR3 coding DNA: TGTGCCAGCAGTTACTCGATTGCGGGCGTTAAAACAGACAGGGTTGAAGCTTTCTTT.

The chain recombines TRBV9 with TRBJ2-3; a possible D gene is TRBD1 (5 bases). V lost 7 bases and J lost 6, with 15 bases in between. CDR3 length: 13 amino acids. CDR1 is SGDLS, CDR2 YYNGEE, per germline. This chain's CDR3 is CASVELGPDTQYF. DNA of the CDR3: TGTGCCAGCGTGGAGCTGGGGCCCGATACGCAGTATTTT.

This clone occurred once. The V gene is TRBV7-2, the J gene TRBJ2-2; D possibly corresponds to TRBD2 (6 bases). Germline V lookup: CDR1 SGHTA, CDR2 FQGNSA. This CDR3 has 17 residues. The V gene lost 4 bases and the J gene lost 2 bases, with 17 bases spanning the gap. CDR3 DNA: TGTGCCAGCAGCTCCCCGCCGGGCGGGGTTAACACCGGGGAGCTGTTTTTT. This gives the protein CASSSPPGGVNTGELFF.

The count of this clone is one. The rearrangement uses TRBV19 and TRBJ1-1; the D is unclear. The CDR3 consists of 13 residues. Germline V gene sequence: CDR1 LNHDA, CDR2 SQIVND (reference sequence). Trimming cost V 0 bases and J 4 bases, with 6 bases left between them. The CDR3 protein is CASSIELPTEAFF. As DNA, the CDR3 is TGTGCCAGTAGTATAGAACTGCCCACTGAAGCTTTCTTT.

The chain couples TRBV5-1 to TRBJ2-3; possibly TRBD1 for D (6 bases). V dropped 0 bases and J dropped 0 bases, with 8 bases sitting between them. This CDR3 has 15 amino acids. Germline V lookup: CDR1 SGHRS, CDR2 YFSETQ. The CDR3 here is CASSLGGPSTDTQYF. CDR3 nucleotide sequence: TGCGCCAGCAGCTTGGGGGGGCCGAGCACAGATACGCAGTATTTT.

This chain links TRBV5-4 with TRBJ2-7; D gene unclear. V was cut by 2 bases and J by 3 bases, with 6 bases left in between. The CDR3 runs to 12 residues. CDR1 and CDR2 (germline): SGHNT, YYREEE (reference sequence). In DNA, the CDR3 is TGTGCCAGCAGCTTACACCACTACGAGCAGTACTTC. Amino acid sequence: CASSLHHYEQYF.

The chain combines TRBV6-1 with TRBJ1-2; 8 positions match TRBD1. J was trimmed by 4 bases and V by 3 bases; bases with no gene match: 4. In germline, CDR1 is MNHNS, CDR2 SASEGT. The CDR3 is 14 residues long. CDR3 sequence reads: CASSDGDRLYGYTF. Written as DNA, the CDR3 is TGTGCCAGCAGTGATGGGGACAGGCTCTATGGCTACACCTTC.

The chain is built from TRBV7-2 and TRBJ1-2, with D unresolved. The CDR3 consists of 16 residues. CDR1 is SGHTA and CDR2 is FQGNSA in the germline V gene. V was shortened by 1 base and J by 2 bases, with 14 bases between the two germline ends. Here the CDR3 DNA reads TGTGCCAGCAGCTTAGGGGGATCCCTACTCAACTATGGCTACACCTTC. Protein sequence: CASSLGGSLLNYGYTF.